Below are 18 T cell receptor beta chains sequenced from a single sample in a study of blood T cell repertoires in COVID-19. The protocol was immunoSEQ multiplex PCR, while the TCRdb copy is restricted to in-frame clones and leaves out a portion. This table holds about 180,000 clones, approximately 85% found once. The sequenced sample was peripheral blood. All receptors derive from a man older than 75 with COVID-19, enrolled during active disease.

The chain couples TRBV6-5 to TRBJ1-5; no clear D. CDR1 is MNHEY, CDR2 SVGAGI, per germline. The CDR3 is made up of 16 amino acids. V was cut by 0 bases and J by 5 bases, with 14 bases left in between. CDR3 region: CASSYSWAARDQPQHF. In DNA, the CDR3 is TGTGCCAGCAGTTACTCGTGGGCAGCCCGTGATCAGCCCCAGCATTTT.

The V gene is TRBV2, the J gene TRBJ2-7; 9 bases are shared with TRBD2. The CDR3 has 13 residues. V lost 6 bases, J lost 6 bases, and 6 bases stayed unmatched. Germline values: CDR1 SNHLY, CDR2 FYNNEI. CDR3 region: CASSPGTSPEQYF. In DNA form, the CDR3 reads TGTGCCAGCAGCCCCGGGACTAGCCCCGAGCAGTACTTC. The full variable domain, with the rest looked up from reference TRBV2 and TRBJ2-7, is EPEVTQTPSHQVTQMGQEVILRCVPISNHLYFYWYRQILGQKVEFLVSFYNNEISEKSEIFDDQFSVERPDGSNFTLKIRSTKLEDSAMYFCASSPGTSPEQYFGPGTRLTVT.

The genes are TRBV18 and TRBJ1-1, with D tentatively TRBD1 (5 bases). The V and J ends lost 2 bases and 1 base respectively, with 8 bases between them. Germline CDR1 reads KGHSH; CDR2 reads LQKENI. This CDR3 is built from 14 residues. The CDR3 bases are TGTGCCAGCTCACCAGGGGCCGAGAACACTGAAGCTTTCTTT. This codes for CASSPGAENTEAFF.

The V gene is TRBV18, the J gene TRBJ1-5; no reliable D call. V lost 3 bases to trimming and J lost 7 bases, with 10 bases between them. Per the germline V gene, CDR1 is KGHSH and CDR2 is LQKENI. This CDR3 spans 13 amino acids. The CDR3 DNA follows: TGTGCCAGCTCACCGTCCGGTGAACAGCCCCAGCATTTT. Translated: CASSPSGEQPQHF.

The chain carries TRBV25-1 and TRBJ1-1; D gene ambiguous. Trimming removed 6 bases at V and 8 bases at J, with 10 bases between. The CDR3 contains 11 residues. Germline CDR1 MGHDK, CDR2 SYGVNS. This chain's CDR3 is CASSGGREAFF. The CDR3 bases are TGTGCCAGCAGCGGTGGGCGAGAAGCTTTCTTT.

As to this clone: The identical CDR3 is also encoded by other nucleotide sequences in the sample. The chain is built from TRBV19 and TRBJ1-5; TRBD1 matches at 9 bases. V shed 5 bases, J shed 6 bases, and the junction held 5 bases outside the gene matches. The V gene's germline CDR1 is LNHDA and CDR2 SQIVND (reference sequence). The CDR3 is 14 residues long. The CDR3 DNA follows: TGTGCCAGTAGTTCACAGGGGGCAGGTCAGCCCCAGCATTTT. Amino acids: CASSSQGAGQPQHF.

The rearrangement uses TRBV10-3 and TRBJ1-5, with no clear D. Germline CDR1 reads ENHRY; CDR2 reads SYGVKD. V dropped 3 bases and J dropped 3 bases, with 12 bases sitting between them. The length of the CDR3 is 15 residues. CDR3 nucleotides: TGTGCCATCAGTGAAGCAGGCTTAAACAATCAGCCCCAGCATTTT. It yields the protein CAISEAGLNNQPQHF.

The V call is TRBV6-5, the J call TRBJ2-7; possibly TRBD1 for D (7 bases). The CDR3 sequence is 14 residues long. The V end was cut by 7 bases, the J end by 7 bases, with 20 bases between. In germline, CDR1 is MNHEY, CDR2 SVGAGI. The CDR3 sequence is CASTLGRQGGEQYF. In nucleotides, the CDR3 is TGTGCCAGCACTTTAGGGCGGCAGGGGGGTGAGCAGTACTTC.

The chain combines TRBV28 with TRBJ1-1, with 7 bases that match TRBD1. With 6 bases clipped from V and 2 bases from J, the junction kept 6 bases outside the gene matches. Germline V gene lookup returns CDR1 MDHEN and CDR2 SYDVKM. CDR3 size: 14 residues. The CDR3, as DNA: TGTGCCAGCAGCCAACGACAGGGAAACACTGAAGCTTTCTTT. Encoded protein: CASSQRQGNTEAFF.

The V call is TRBV5-6, the J call TRBJ2-5; 8 bases map to TRBD2. J was trimmed by 5 bases and V by 3 bases; bases with no gene match: 6. This CDR3 is built from 14 residues. Germline V gene lookup returns CDR1 SGHDT and CDR2 YYEEEE. This CDR3 reads CASSSAGGAETQYF. DNA for the CDR3: TGTGCCAGCAGCTCGGCGGGGGGCGCGGAGACCCAGTACTTC.

The CDR3 nucleotides are TGTGCCAGCAGCTCCTACAGGGACAGGATGAACACTGAAGCTTTCTTT. This encodes CASSSYRDRMNTEAFF. V and J are TRBV5-6 and TRBJ1-1, with 8 bases fitting TRBD1. Germline assignment: CDR1 SGHDT and CDR2 YYEEEE. Trimming cost V 3 bases and J 0 bases; bases outside gene matches: 7. The CDR3 extends over 16 amino acids.

The chain couples TRBV11-3 to TRBJ2-5; weak D call: TRBD2 (5 bases). CDR1 and CDR2 (germline): SGHNT, YENEEA. Trimming removed 0 bases from V and 2 bases from J, with 7 bases in between. The CDR3 contains 14 residues. The CDR3 DNA is TGTGCCAGCAGCTTAGACCCGGGGCAAGAGACCCAGTACTTC. It encodes CASSLDPGQETQYF.

The gene calls are TRBV10-3 and TRBJ1-5; TRBD1 is a possible D gene (5 bases). The CDR3 consists of 15 residues. Germline-derived CDR1 and CDR2 are ENHRY and SYGVKD. The V end was cut by 5 bases, the J end by 3 bases, with 14 bases between. CDR3 in amino acids: CAISPSGGINQPQHF. CDR3 bases: TGTGCCATCAGTCCTAGTGGGGGGATCAATCAGCCCCAGCATTTT.

CDR3 protein: CASRGDRVTEAFF. CDR3 nucleotide sequence: TGTGCCAGCAGGGGGGACAGGGTCACTGAAGCTTTCTTT. The genes are TRBV2 and TRBJ1-1, with TRBD1 identical over 9 bases. Germline CDR1 SNHLY, CDR2 FYNNEI. This CDR3 has 13 residues. Germline trimming cut 6 bases from V and 4 bases from J; bases unmatched to any gene: 3.

This chain uses TRBV7-9 with TRBJ2-1, with D tentatively TRBD1 (6 bases). V dropped 2 bases and J dropped 5 bases, with 7 bases sitting between them. The CDR3 sequence is 13 residues long. The germline gives CDR1 SEHNR, CDR2 FQNEAQ (reference sequence). The CDR3 coding sequence is TGTGCCAGCAGCTTAAGACAGGACAATGAGCAGTTCTTC. It codes for CASSLRQDNEQFF. The full variable domain, rest sourced from reference TRBV7-9 and TRBJ2-1, is DTGVSQNPRHKITKRGQNVTFRCDPISEHNRLYWYRQTLGQGPEFLTYFQNEAQLEKSRLLSDRFSAERPKGSFSTLEIQRTEQGDSAMYLCASSLRQDNEQFFGPGTRLTVL.

This chain uses TRBV7-2 with TRBJ2-5; D unresolved. V was shortened by 1 base and J by 1 base, with 7 bases between the two germline ends. The germline CDR1 and CDR2 sequences are SGHTA and FQGNSA. The CDR3 extends over 14 amino acids. The CDR3 sequence is CASSLGGSQETQYF. The CDR3 nucleotides are TGTGCCAGCAGCTTAGGAGGCAGCCAAGAGACCCAGTACTTC.

The V and J genes are TRBV11-2 and TRBJ2-7, with TRBD2 identical over 8 bases. The CDR3 has 14 amino acids. The V gene end was trimmed by 5 bases and the J gene end by 6 bases; junction bases not matched to a gene: 9. CDR1 and CDR2 (germline): SGHAT, FQNNGV. The CDR3 DNA reads as TGTGCCAGCAGCCCACGCGGGGGGCGCGTCGAGCAGTACTTC. Translated: CASSPRGGRVEQYF.

This clone appeared a few times. The chain has TRBV7-9 and TRBJ2-4, with 7 positions matching TRBD1. V was pared by 1 base and J by 6 bases, with 6 bases of the junction left unmatched. The V gene's germline CDR1 is SEHNR and CDR2 FQNEAQ (reference sequence). There are 15 residues in the CDR3. The DNA for the CDR3 is TGTGCCAGCAGCTTAGGTACAGGGGCACGAAACATTCAGTACTTC. It translates to CASSLGTGARNIQYF.